This T cell receptor beta chain was sequenced in a study of patients and donors after allogeneic stem cell transplantation. The CDR3 has 14 residues. Between the trimmed V and J ends, which lost 2 bases and 3 bases, there was a span of 8 bases. The germline gives CDR1 SGHRS, CDR2 YFSETQ. This clonotype came up a few times. Via MiXCR, TCRdb re-called the RT-PCR reads, giving one row per CDR3 protein. Of roughly 880,000 distinct CDR3 sequences listed, about 20% are singletons. V gene TRBV5-1 combines with J gene TRBJ1-4; no reliable D call. This TCR was sampled from a human donor who was either an allogeneic HSCT recipient or a stem cell or donor lymphocyte infusion donor (not recorded which). It is not recorded whose cells these are; they may come from a transplant donor. Sequencing was performed on blood, either unsorted or a sorted T cell fraction (not recorded which). CDR3 DNA: TGCGCCAGCAGCTTCGGTAGCTCTAATGAAAAACTGTTTTTT. Translated, it gives CASSFGSSNEKLFF.